This TCR beta chain comes out of a study of identical twins. Broader study findings: Partly confounded zero-insertion analyses could result from invariant MAIT and iNKT cells. Conclusions were based on cross-sectional statistical analysis, without following the same donors. Weaker excess twin sharing was observed in beta out-of-frame sequences. Memory repertoires lacked the insertion deficit that abundant cord blood beta clonotypes showed.

TCRdb fed the 5' RACE reads into MiXCR, producing one record per CDR3 protein. The top ten hold under 0.35% of the sample, which has 1,800,000 or so distinct CDR3 sequences, 32% seen once. In its sample, this clonotype was seen a few times. As yet, its antigen is unknown. J was trimmed by 0 bases and V by 1 base; bases with no gene match: 16. CDR1 and CDR2 (germline): SGHAT, FQNNGV. This CDR3 contains 22 residues. This sequence was found in a newborn girl in good health. V is TRBV11-2 and J is TRBJ2-3; 13 nucleotides line up with TRBD2. The sample taken for sequencing was cord blood. The CDR3 coding sequence is TGTGCCAGCAGCTTAGTTGTGGCAGGCGGGACTAGCGGGAATGCTAGCACAGATACGCAGTATTTT. Its protein is CASSLVVAGGTSGNASTDTQYF.